The 2 T cell receptor beta chains below all came from one sample that was sequenced in a study of neoadjuvant nivolumab and ipilimumab in lung cancer. TCRdb's table, derived via immunoSEQ multiplex PCR, lists solely in-frame clones and lacks some. The sample has 7,500 to 10,000 clones, roughly 77% seen once. The sequencing used adjacent normal lung tissue, collected after neoadjuvant nivolumab, alone or with ipilimumab, at or shortly before surgery. The receptors shown here come from an adult with non-small cell lung cancer.

The V gene is TRBV7-9, the J gene TRBJ2-7, with 7 nucleotides matching TRBD1. In germline, CDR1 is SEHNR, CDR2 FQNEAQ (reference sequence). The CDR3 spans 14 residues. Losses at the gene ends were 5 bases for V and 3 bases for J; bases not matched to a gene: 7. The CDR3 DNA follows: TGTGCCAGCAGCCCCCGGGACAGAGACTACGAGCAGTACTTC. This translates into CASSPRDRDYEQYF.

The rearrangement links TRBV11-2 to TRBJ2-4, with 16 bases aligning to TRBD2. The CDR3 contains 13 residues. Germline V gives CDR1 SGHAT, CDR2 FQNNGV. V shed 3 bases and J 15 bases; nucleotides not matched to a gene: 2. The CDR3 nucleotides read TGTGCCAGCAGCTTTGGGACTAGCGGGGGGGCGTACTTC. This gives the protein CASSFGTSGGAYF.